This T cell receptor (beta chain) derives from a study of shared clonotypes between healthy human individuals. Whole-study context: Donors had three CD4 naive, three CD4 memory, two CD8 naive and one CD8 memory plate apiece.

The data were produced by immunoSEQ multiplex PCR, yet TCRdb's version contains in-frame clones alone and is incomplete. The sample has under 130,000 clones; about 66% are singletons. Each donor was a Caucasian adult residing in Nashville, Tennessee. CD45RO+ cells went into CD8 memory alongside CCR7-negative CD45RA+ TemRA cells. V was cut by 4 bases and J by 6 bases, with 10 bases left in between. CDR3 length: 13 amino acids. Germline V gene data show CDR1 as SGHAT and CDR2 as FQNNGV. The V and J genes are TRBV11-2 and TRBJ2-1; D ambiguous. This clonotype was obtained from a woman in her twenties or thirties in good health. The sample taken for sequencing was memory CD8+ T cells sorted from blood. Subset denoted: CD45RO+ cells pooled with CCR7-negative TemRA cells. The CDR3 region has the DNA TGTGCCAGCAGCTCAGTTTCCATCAATGAGCAGTTCTTC. This translates into CASSSVSINEQFF. The full variable domain, completed using reference TRBV11-2 and TRBJ2-1, is EAGVAQSPRYKIIEKRQSVAFWCNPISGHATLYWYQQILGQGPKLLIQFQNNGVVDDSQLPKDRFSAERLKGVDSTLKIQPAKLEDSAVYLCASSSVSINEQFFGPGTRLTVL.